This T cell receptor beta chain was recovered during a study of T cells in women clearing cervical HPV infection. Study-wide findings and caveats: Richness plus V gene abundances separated cases from controls with AUC around 0.79. Timing of associations relative to infection is unclear; T-cell subsets were not isolated. Repertoire richness, not evenness, was significantly elevated in CIN3+ cases versus controls. TRBV6-7 relative abundance averaged roughly 0.099% in cases and about 0.15% in controls.

Trimming removed 1 base from V and 6 bases from J, with 26 bases in between. The germline V gene has CDR1 SGHRS and CDR2 YFSETQ. The CDR3 totals 18 residues. Produced via immunoSEQ multiplex PCR; TCRdb's table is partial and in-frame only. The sample table sets out about 12,000 clones. As to this clone: Its cognate antigen is unknown. From the germline J gene comes the end of the CDR3, since the read stops 3 residues before it.

This TCR derives from a woman aged 18 to 69 with a cervical HPV16 infection that either progressed to CIN3+ or cleared (not recorded which). The V and J genes are TRBV5-1 and TRBJ2-7; tentatively, D is TRBD1 (5 bases). Sequencing used blood buffy coat. CDR3 protein: CASSLSGISILTTTEQYF. The sequenced part of the CDR3 DNA is TGCGCCAGCAGCTTGTCAGGGATAAGTATCCTAACCACTACCGAG. Complete variable domain (other parts from reference TRBV5-1 and TRBJ2-7): KAGVTQTPRYLIKTRGQQVTLSCSPISGHRSVSWYQQTPGQGLQFLFEYFSETQRNKGNFPGRFSGRQFSNSRSEMNVSTLELGDSALYLCASSLSGISILTTTEQYFGPGTRLTVT.